One and the same sample provided the 16 T cell receptor beta chains below, sequenced in a study of patients and donors after allogeneic stem cell transplantation. TCRdb re-called the RT-PCR reads with MiXCR, one entry per CDR3 protein. The sample has about 410,000 distinct CDR3 sequences, under 20% seen once. The specimen was blood, either unsorted or a sorted T cell fraction (not recorded which). Receptors originate from a human donor who was either an allogeneic HSCT recipient or a stem cell or donor lymphocyte infusion donor (not recorded which). It is not recorded whose cells these are; they may come from a transplant donor.

V gene TRBV6-6 combines with J gene TRBJ1-5; D gene unclear. The CDR3 has 12 amino acids. Germline V gene sequence: CDR1 MNHNY, CDR2 SVGAGI (reference sequence). The V gene lost 6 bases and the J gene lost 4 bases, with 7 bases spanning the gap. Here the CDR3 reads CASRMKNQPQHF. The CDR3 DNA follows: TGTGCCAGCAGGATGAAAAATCAGCCCCAGCATTTT.

This clonotype was detected a few times. J is TRBJ2-1 and V is TRBV4-3; D unclear. Trimming shortened V by 4 bases and J by 0 bases, and 10 bases separated the two germline ends. Germline V gives CDR1 LGHNA, CDR2 YSLEER. The CDR3 is made up of 15 amino acids. The CDR3 DNA reads as TGCGCCAGCAGCCCCCGACCCCGCTCCTACAATGAGCAGTTCTTC. It encodes CASSPRPRSYNEQFF.

A few counts support this clonotype. V gene TRBV4-1 combines with J gene TRBJ2-7; 7 bases match TRBD2. The CDR3 length is 16 residues. CDR1 is MGHRA, CDR2 YSYEKL, per germline. Germline trimming cut 0 bases from V and 5 bases from J; bases unmatched to any gene: 10. The CDR3 region is CASSQESAGVLNEQYF. Here the CDR3 DNA reads TGCGCCAGCAGCCAAGAATCGGCGGGAGTGCTCAACGAGCAGTACTTC.

This clonotype has only a few counts. For the CDR3, the DNA is TGTGCCAGCAGCCTGGGACTAGAAGCAGATACGCAGTATTTT. Translation: CASSLGLEADTQYF. The chain couples TRBV4-2 to TRBJ2-3; TRBD2 agrees at 8 bases. With 4 bases clipped from V and 4 bases from J, the junction kept 4 bases outside the gene matches. Germline values: CDR1 LGHNA, CDR2 YNFKEQ. The CDR3 sequence is 14 residues long.

The sample holds many counts of this clonotype. The chain employs TRBV12-3 or TRBV12-4 and TRBJ1-3; TRBD1 is a possible D gene (5 bases). This CDR3 has 16 residues. Between the trimmed V and J ends, which lost 6 bases and 0 bases, there was a span of 15 bases. In nucleotides, the CDR3 is TGTGCCAGCAGGAGGGAGGGACTGATCTCTGGAAACACCATATATTTT. Translating it yields CASRREGLISGNTIYF.

The gene calls are TRBV7-9 and TRBJ1-2; no firm D call. Germline-derived CDR1 and CDR2 are SEHNR and FQNEAQ (reference sequence). This CDR3 is built from 11 residues. Trimming removed 5 bases from V and 13 bases from J, with 14 bases in between. The CDR3 loop is CASSPEYLITF. The CDR3 region has the DNA TGTGCCAGCAGCCCTGAATACCTAATCACCTTC.

This clonotype showed up just a few times. The rearrangement joins TRBV7-9 to TRBJ2-7; TRBD1 matches 7 bases. Trimming at V came to 1 base and at J to 5 bases, leaving 5 bases not matched to a gene. The CDR3 spans 14 residues. Germline loops: CDR1 SEHNR, CDR2 FQNEAQ (reference sequence). The CDR3 protein is CASSLGQGVHEQYF. The CDR3 DNA sequence: TGTGCCAGCAGCTTAGGACAGGGCGTCCACGAGCAGTACTTC.

This clonotype was found many times. V is TRBV7-8 and J is TRBJ2-1; 9 nucleotides line up with TRBD1. Germline CDR1 reads SGHVS; CDR2 reads FQNEAQ. Trimming cost V 2 bases and J 8 bases; bases outside gene matches: 10. CDR3 length: 16 residues. The DNA for the CDR3 is TGTGCCAGCAGCTTAAGACGGGACAGGGTTGGTTATGAGCAGTTCTTC. Protein product: CASSLRRDRVGYEQFF.

This clonotype was observed many times. V gene TRBV5-1 combines with J gene TRBJ2-2, with TRBD2 matching over 9 bases. V gave up 4 bases and J gave up 4 bases; unmatched junction bases: 8. CDR3 size: 16 residues. Germline V gene sequence: CDR1 SGHRS, CDR2 YFSETQ. CDR3: CASSPKTSGFTGELFF. The CDR3 region has the DNA TGCGCCAGCAGCCCCAAGACTAGCGGATTCACCGGGGAGCTGTTTTTT.

This clonotype was seen a few times. This chain connects TRBV4-2 to TRBJ1-1; D unresolved. With 6 bases removed from V and 3 bases from J, the gap between germline ends came to 20 bases. Germline loops: CDR1 LGHNA, CDR2 YNFKEQ. The length of the CDR3 is 16 residues. This chain's CDR3 is CASRRNLAGIDTEAFF. The CDR3 DNA sequence: TGTGCCAGCAGACGCAACCTGGCGGGGATTGACACTGAAGCTTTCTTT.

This clonotype has more than one count but fewer than ten. The V gene is TRBV20-1, the J gene TRBJ2-2; the D is unclear. Trimming left V 6 bases short and J 6 bases short, with 11 bases between. Germline CDR1 reads DFQATT; CDR2 reads SNEGSKA (reference sequence). CDR3 length equals 12 residues. In DNA form, the CDR3 reads TGCAGTGCCCACCGCGTGGCCGGGGAGCTGTTTTTT. Translating gives CSAHRVAGELFF.

This clonotype has more than one count but fewer than ten. CDR3 DNA: TGTGCCAGCAGTCTAAGATTAGTGTTTTCCTACGAGCAGTACTTC. Translated: CASSLRLVFSYEQYF. V and J are TRBV7-2 and TRBJ2-7; D is ambiguous. The CDR3 has 15 residues. Trimming removed 6 bases at V and 1 base at J, with 16 bases between. Germline V gene sequence: CDR1 SGHTA, CDR2 FQGNSA.

In its sample, this clonotype was seen a few times. The gene calls are TRBV2 and TRBJ1-2; D remains ambiguous. Germline assignment: CDR1 SNHLY and CDR2 FYNNEI. The CDR3 consists of 12 residues. Trimming cost V 8 bases and J 7 bases, with 14 bases left between them. CDR3 sequence (DNA): TGTGCCAGCGGGCTGGTCCCAATTGGCTACACCTTC. Protein sequence: CASGLVPIGYTF.

This clonotype showed up just a few times. The chain employs TRBV4-1 and TRBJ2-1; 7 bases map to TRBD2. Germline CDR1 and CDR2: MGHRA and YSYEKL. V shed 1 base, J shed 3 bases, and the junction held 9 bases outside the gene matches. The CDR3 has 17 residues. The CDR3 DNA reads TGCGCCAGCAGCCAAGGTGGGGCGCTAGCGGACTACAATGAGCAGTTCTTC. Protein: CASSQGGALADYNEQFF.

V is TRBV5-1 and J is TRBJ2-3, with no clear D. V lost 6 bases and J 7 bases, leaving 15 bases between the germline ends. Germline CDR1 SGHRS, CDR2 YFSETQ. The CDR3 extends over 13 amino acids. The CDR3 sequence: CASTLSGPNTQYF. For the CDR3, the DNA is TGCGCCAGCACCCTATCGGGCCCTAATACGCAGTATTTT.

The chain combines TRBV18 with TRBJ2-1, with D unclear. CDR1 and CDR2 (germline): KGHSH, LQKENI. The CDR3 loop spans 15 amino acids. The V end was cut by 5 bases, the J end by 0 bases, with 11 bases between. Here the CDR3 reads CASSERVSSYNEQFF. CDR3 in DNA: TGTGCCAGCTCAGAGAGAGTTTCCTCCTACAATGAGCAGTTCTTC.